These 26 T cell receptor beta chains came from one sample sequenced in a study of T cell responses to AZD1222 COVID-19 vaccine. Some clones are missing from TCRdb's copy, which holds only in-frame ones; the method was immunoSEQ multiplex PCR. Among about 94,000 clones listed, 85% were seen once. Sequenced material: peripheral blood, taken 28 days after the second AZD1222 dose. Receptor source: an adult who received the AZD1222 COVID-19 vaccine.

The rearrangement uses TRBV5-1 and TRBJ2-1, with 7 bases matching TRBD2. This CDR3 spans 15 amino acids. Trimming took 4 bases from V and 4 from J; bases not matched to a gene: 8. From germline, CDR1 is SGHRS and CDR2 YFSETQ. In DNA, the CDR3 is TGCGCCAGCAGCCCGGGACTAAAAGTATACAATGAGCAGTTCTTC. Translating gives CASSPGLKVYNEQFF.

This clone was recorded only once. This sequence joins TRBV2 and TRBJ2-7; D unresolved. This CDR3 comprises 13 residues. Per germline, CDR1 SNHLY and CDR2 FYNNEI. V was pared by 2 bases and J by 1 base, with 6 bases between. The CDR3 DNA reads TGTGCCAGCAGTGAACCTGTTTCCTACGAGCAGTACTTC. Translation: CASSEPVSYEQYF.

The chain has TRBV5-4 and TRBJ2-7; TRBD1 agrees at 11 bases. CDR1 is SGHNT and CDR2 is YYREEE in the germline V gene (reference sequence). The CDR3 is 15 residues long. The V segment lost 4 bases and the J segment 5 bases; nucleotides outside the gene matches: 8. The CDR3 loop reads CASSRPDRGLNEQYF. Here the CDR3 DNA reads TGTGCCAGCAGCAGACCGGACAGGGGGCTAAACGAGCAGTACTTC.

This rearrangement joins TRBV7-3 to TRBJ2-7, with D unresolved. The CDR3 loop spans 14 amino acids. CDR1 and CDR2 from the germline V gene are SGHTA and FQGTGA. The V end was cut by 5 bases, the J end by 1 base, with 12 bases between. Here the CDR3 reads CASSPSIESYEQYF. The CDR3 nucleotides are TGTGCCAGCAGCCCAAGTATAGAATCCTACGAGCAGTACTTC.

This clone was counted once. The chain uses TRBV2 and TRBJ1-2; 7 bases match TRBD1. With 2 bases clipped from V and 5 bases from J, the junction kept 8 bases outside the gene matches. The germline gives CDR1 SNHLY, CDR2 FYNNEI. There are 15 residues in the CDR3. The CDR3 region is CASSEQRQGTYGYTF. Written as DNA, the CDR3 is TGTGCCAGCAGTGAACAGCGACAGGGAACGTATGGCTACACCTTC.

The DNA for the CDR3 is TGTGCCAGCTCACCAGGGGTCAATGAGCAGTTCTTC. This sequence encodes CASSPGVNEQFF. V usage is TRBV18 and J usage is TRBJ2-1; D remains unclear. Between the trimmed V and J ends, which lost 2 bases and 6 bases, there was a span of 5 bases. This CDR3 contains 12 residues. CDR1 and CDR2 (germline): KGHSH, LQKENI.

The V and J genes are TRBV7-9 and TRBJ2-7; 8 bases line up with TRBD2. The trim removed 3 bases at V and 0 bases at J, leaving 7 bases unmatched. Germline V gives CDR1 SEHNR, CDR2 FQNEAQ (reference sequence). This CDR3 is 16 amino acids long. The CDR3 is CASSFQSSGASYEQYF. The CDR3 DNA is TGTGCCAGCAGCTTTCAGAGTAGCGGGGCCTCCTACGAGCAGTACTTC.

The chain has TRBV2 and TRBJ1-2, with D possibly matching TRBD1 (5 bases). Germline-derived CDR1 and CDR2 are SNHLY and FYNNEI. V was pared by 1 base and J by 4 bases, with 10 bases between. The CDR3 has 14 amino acids. The CDR3 loop is CASSEEARVYGYTF. Written as DNA, the CDR3 is TGTGCCAGCAGTGAAGAGGCCAGGGTCTATGGCTACACCTTC.

V and J are TRBV19 and TRBJ1-6, with 7 bases fitting TRBD1. The CDR3 spans 15 residues. The trim removed 4 bases at V and 7 bases at J, leaving 7 bases unmatched. Germline lookup yields CDR1 LNHDA and CDR2 SQIVND (reference sequence). Here the CDR3 reads CASSTERGRNSPLHF. CDR3 DNA sequence: TGTGCCAGTAGTACAGAAAGGGGGCGGAATTCACCCCTCCACTTT.

This chain links TRBV2 with TRBJ1-5, with a weak D call TRBD1 (5 bases). The CDR3 has 14 amino acids. The V gene's germline CDR1 is SNHLY and CDR2 FYNNEI. V shed 2 bases and J shed 4 bases, with 9 bases lying between them. DNA for the CDR3: TGTGCCAGCAGTGAATCTGACAGTAATCAGCCCCAGCATTTT. Its protein is CASSESDSNQPQHF.

V and J are TRBV6-5 and TRBJ2-1, with 11 bases aligning to TRBD1. V lost 7 bases, J lost 8 bases, and 10 bases stayed unmatched. Germline-derived CDR1 and CDR2 are MNHEY and SVGAGI. This CDR3 has 15 residues. Here the CDR3 reads CASTRTGGFVDEQFF. CDR3 DNA: TGTGCCAGCACCAGGACAGGGGGCTTTGTAGATGAGCAGTTCTTC.

The V and J genes are TRBV27 and TRBJ1-5; 8 nucleotides match TRBD1. Per germline, CDR1 MNHEY and CDR2 SMNVEV (reference sequence). Trimming at V came to 5 bases and at J to 0 bases, leaving 6 bases not matched to a gene. This CDR3 spans 16 amino acids. The CDR3 DNA sequence: TGTGCCAGCAGTACGGACAGGGCCGCTAGCAATCAGCCCCAGCATTTT. Translated: CASSTDRAASNQPQHF.

V gene TRBV27 combines with J gene TRBJ1-1; a possible D gene is TRBD1 (5 bases). Trimming cost V 10 bases and J 0 bases, with 12 bases left between them. Germline V gives CDR1 MNHEY, CDR2 SMNVEV (reference sequence). There are 13 residues in the CDR3. As DNA, the CDR3 is TGTGCCATCAAGACAGCGTTGAACACTGAAGCTTTCTTT. It specifies CAIKTALNTEAFF.

This rearrangement joins TRBV27 to TRBJ2-7; tentative D call: TRBD1 (5 bases). Per the germline V gene, CDR1 is MNHEY and CDR2 is SMNVEV (reference sequence). V lost 3 bases and J 0 bases, leaving 12 bases between the germline ends. This CDR3 contains 15 residues. CDR3 in DNA: TGTGCCAGCAGTTTGGGGCACACCGGCTCCTACGAGCAGTACTTC. Its translation: CASSLGHTGSYEQYF.

This chain joins TRBV11-3 and TRBJ2-7, with D possibly matching TRBD1 (6 bases). The germline V gene has CDR1 SGHNT and CDR2 YENEEA. The CDR3 runs 14 residues. V lost 4 bases and J 2 bases, leaving 12 bases between the germline ends. DNA for the CDR3: TGTGCCAGCAGCTCAGATGGACAGACCTACGAGCAGTACTTC. Protein sequence: CASSSDGQTYEQYF.

This chain connects TRBV7-8 to TRBJ2-1; D gene unclear. The germline gives CDR1 SGHVS, CDR2 FQNEAQ. The CDR3 length is 12 residues. V gave up 1 base and J gave up 6 bases, with 4 bases separating them. This CDR3 reads CASSLVLNEQFF. The CDR3, as DNA: TGTGCCAGCAGCTTAGTTCTCAATGAGCAGTTCTTC. Looking up the rest from reference TRBV7-8 and TRBJ2-1 gives the full variable domain: GAGVSQSPRYKVAKRGQDVALRCDPISGHVSLFWYQQALGQGPEFLTYFQNEAQLDKSGLPSDRFFAERPEGSVSTLKIQRTQQEDSAVYLCASSLVLNEQFFGPGTRLTVL.

The chain uses TRBV28 and TRBJ2-7; D perhaps matches TRBD2 (5 bases). The CDR3 loop spans 13 amino acids. Trimming left V 3 bases short and J 3 bases short, with 9 bases between. Germline lookup yields CDR1 MDHEN and CDR2 SYDVKM. DNA of the CDR3: TGTGCCAGCAGTTTTGGGGAGCGCTACGAGCAGTACTTC. It is translated as CASSFGERYEQYF.

The rearrangement uses TRBV2 and TRBJ2-7; 7 nucleotides line up with TRBD2. V dropped 1 base and J dropped 9; count of bases not matched to a gene: 6. The germline CDR1 and CDR2 sequences are SNHLY and FYNNEI. The CDR3 spans 13 residues. This CDR3 reads CASSEGEGTVQYF. The CDR3 DNA is TGTGCCAGCAGTGAAGGGGAGGGGACGGTGCAGTACTTC.

V is TRBV4-3 and J is TRBJ2-7, with a weak D call TRBD1 (6 bases). Germline V gene lookup returns CDR1 LGHNA and CDR2 YSLEER. Trimming removed 0 bases at V and 2 bases at J, with 11 bases between. This CDR3 region has 15 residues. The CDR3 region is CASSQDYGQTYEQYF. For the CDR3, the DNA is TGCGCCAGCAGCCAAGACTACGGACAGACCTACGAGCAGTACTTC.

The chain has TRBV2 and TRBJ2-4; perhaps TRBD1 as D (6 bases). V lost 4 bases and J lost 0, with 16 bases in between. CDR1 and CDR2 (germline): SNHLY, FYNNEI. This CDR3 contains 17 residues. CDR3 coding DNA: TGTGCCAGCAGTGTTACGACCGGACAGATAGCCAAAAACATTCAGTACTTC. Its protein is CASSVTTGQIAKNIQYF.

This sequence joins TRBV5-1 and TRBJ2-2; D may be TRBD2 (5 bases). Trimming removed 3 bases at V and 0 bases at J, with 12 bases between. The CDR3 covers 16 residues. Germline lookup yields CDR1 SGHRS and CDR2 YFSETQ. CDR3 nucleotide sequence: TGCGCCAGCAGCTCCCTAGGACTCGCGAACACCGGGGAGCTGTTTTTT. Residues: CASSSLGLANTGELFF.

This chain uses TRBV5-4 with TRBJ2-3; possibly TRBD1 or TRBD2 for D (5 bases each). This CDR3 region has 15 residues. CDR1 SGHNT and CDR2 YYREEE come from the germline V gene (reference sequence). Trimming took off 4 bases at V and 4 bases at J, with 16 bases between the two ends. CDR3 residues: CASSGRGAVADTQYF. DNA for the CDR3: TGTGCCAGCAGCGGGCGAGGGGCCGTGGCAGATACGCAGTATTTT.

This sequence joins TRBV19 and TRBJ1-1; 7 positions match TRBD1. Germline CDR1 is LNHDA and CDR2 is SQIVND (reference sequence). The V segment lost 4 bases and the J segment 1 base; nucleotides outside the gene matches: 12. This CDR3 is 17 amino acids long. CDR3 coding DNA: TGTGCCAGTAGTACCCTCGCCTCGACAGGGAGGAACACTGAAGCTTTCTTT. Amino acids: CASSTLASTGRNTEAFF.

The rearrangement joins TRBV29-1 to TRBJ2-1; D tentatively fits TRBD1 or TRBD2 (6 bases each). Germline V gene data show CDR1 as SQVTM and CDR2 as ANQGSEA. V was trimmed by 6 bases and J by 9 bases, leaving 21 bases between them. The CDR3 is 14 amino acids. CDR3 bases: TGCAGCGTCCAGGGGCGGGATTTTTTTGCTGAGCAGTTCTTC. Translating gives CSVQGRDFFAEQFF.

The CDR3 nucleotides are TGTGCCAGCTCACTGCTAGCGGACTCCTACGAGCAGTACTTC. Its translation: CASSLLADSYEQYF. The chain recombines TRBV18 with TRBJ2-7; 7 bases line up with TRBD2. CDR3 length: 14 amino acids. The germline CDR1 and CDR2 sequences are KGHSH and LQKENI. With 4 bases clipped from V and 0 bases from J, the junction kept 3 bases outside the gene matches.

This clone was counted once. The rearrangement uses TRBV27 and TRBJ1-6, with D uncertain. Per germline, CDR1 MNHEY and CDR2 SMNVEV (reference sequence). There are 13 residues in the CDR3. Trimming cost V 5 bases and J 14 bases, with 16 bases left between them. The CDR3: CASSQGPRVALHF. CDR3 in DNA: TGTGCCAGCAGTCAAGGGCCCCGTGTAGCCCTCCACTTT.